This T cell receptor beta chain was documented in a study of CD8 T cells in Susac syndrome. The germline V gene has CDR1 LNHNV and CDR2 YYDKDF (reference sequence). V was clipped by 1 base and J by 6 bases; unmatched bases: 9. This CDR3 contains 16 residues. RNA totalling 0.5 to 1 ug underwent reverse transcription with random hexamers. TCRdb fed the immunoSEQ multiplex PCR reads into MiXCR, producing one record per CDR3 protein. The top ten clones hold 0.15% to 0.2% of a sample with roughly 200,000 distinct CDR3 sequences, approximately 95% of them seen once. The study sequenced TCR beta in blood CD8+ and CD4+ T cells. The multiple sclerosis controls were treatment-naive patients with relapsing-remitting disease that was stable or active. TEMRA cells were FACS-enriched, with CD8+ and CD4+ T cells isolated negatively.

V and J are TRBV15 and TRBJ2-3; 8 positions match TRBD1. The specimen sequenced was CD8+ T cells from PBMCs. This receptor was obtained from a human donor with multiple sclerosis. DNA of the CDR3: TGTGCCACCAGCAGAGGTGGACAGGGCGTCGCGGATACGCAGTATTTT. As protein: CATSRGGQGVADTQYF.